Following are 27 T cell receptor beta chains from one sample sequenced in a study of blood T cell repertoires in COVID-19. The table came from immunoSEQ multiplex PCR; TCRdb's copy has only in-frame clones and leaves some out. The repertoire consists of 300,000 to 400,000 clones, with around nine tenths occurring once and the leading ten covering less than 3.5%. Specimen: peripheral blood. The receptor set was obtained from a woman aged 18-29 years who had recovered from COVID-19.

J is TRBJ2-3 and V is TRBV5-8; TRBD2 matches at 7 bases. Germline loops: CDR1 SGHTS, CDR2 YDEGEE. This CDR3 is built from 17 residues. The V and J ends lost 7 bases and 2 bases, in that order; junction bases with no gene match: 16. The CDR3 region is CASPGGEWEGLTDTQYF. The DNA of the CDR3 is TGTGCCAGCCCTGGCGGGGAATGGGAGGGCCTCACAGATACGCAGTATTTT.

CDR3 nucleotides: TGCGCCAGCAGCCAATTGGGTGCGGGGCAAGAAAAACTGTTTTTT. It specifies CASSQLGAGQEKLFF. The chain combines TRBV4-3 with TRBJ1-4; D possibly corresponds to TRBD1 (5 bases). Germline assignment: CDR1 LGHNA and CDR2 YSLEER. The CDR3 covers 15 residues. V shed 2 bases and J shed 8 bases, with 15 bases lying between them.

This clone was seen a handful of times. The chain uses TRBV12-2 and TRBJ2-2; the tabulated D call, TRBD2, remains unverified against the DNA. TRBV12-2 is marked as a pseudogene. This CDR3 has 20 residues. CDR3 DNA sequence: TGTGCAAGTCGCTTTTCCCCTGGACTAGCGGGAGAGGTGGGCACCGGGGAGCTGTTTTTT. Translated, it gives CASRFSPGLAGEVGTGELFF.

The gene calls are TRBV19 and TRBJ2-5, with 9 bases that match TRBD2. After removal of 8 bases from V and 2 bases from J, the junction contained 9 bases not matched to a gene. Looked up from germline, CDR1 is LNHDA and CDR2 is SQIVND (reference sequence). The CDR3 has 15 amino acids. The CDR3 DNA follows: TGTGCCAGTCGGCGGACTAGCGCTCCACAAGAGACCCAGTACTTC. It codes for CASRRTSAPQETQYF.

The rearrangement links TRBV4-2 to TRBJ2-3; TRBD1 aligns across 7 bases. Losses at the gene ends were 1 base for V and 2 bases for J; bases not matched to a gene: 3. From germline, CDR1 is LGHNA and CDR2 YNFKEQ. The CDR3 extends over 15 amino acids. The CDR3 here is CASSQGQGDTDTQYF. In DNA, the CDR3 is TGTGCCAGCAGCCAAGGACAGGGCGACACAGATACGCAGTATTTT.

This clone came up a few times. The rearrangement joins TRBV29-1 to TRBJ1-1; 7 nucleotides agree with TRBD1. The CDR3 extends over 12 amino acids. CDR1 is SQVTM and CDR2 is ANQGSEA in the germline V gene. J was trimmed by 8 bases and V by 5 bases; bases with no gene match: 8. CDR3 residues: CSVLRDSLEAFF. The CDR3 DNA is TGCAGCGTTCTCCGGGACAGTCTAGAAGCTTTCTTT.

The chain carries TRBV28 and TRBJ2-1; possible D gene TRBD1, 5 bases. The germline V gene has CDR1 MDHEN and CDR2 SYDVKM. V lost 5 bases, J lost 8 bases, and 22 bases lay in between. CDR3 length equals 16 residues. The CDR3 sequence: CASSTHSRAIGDEQFF. The CDR3 nucleotides read TGTGCCAGCAGTACCCACTCCAGGGCCATTGGGGATGAGCAGTTCTTC.

The chain recombines TRBV20-1 with TRBJ2-5, with TRBD1 matching over 12 bases. Germline CDR1 reads DFQATT; CDR2 reads SNEGSKA (reference sequence). This CDR3 contains 15 residues. The V segment lost 3 bases and the J segment 5 bases; nucleotides outside the gene matches: 7. Here the CDR3 reads CSASAGTGGRETQYF. Written as DNA, the CDR3 is TGCAGTGCTAGTGCCGGGACAGGGGGCAGGGAGACCCAGTACTTC.

The chain links TRBV5-4 to TRBJ1-2; no clear D gene. The length of the CDR3 is 15 residues. CDR1 and CDR2 (germline): SGHNT, YYREEE (reference sequence). The germline V and J ends were trimmed by 1 base and 4 bases, with 14 bases remaining between them. The CDR3 region is CASSLKAGSIYGYTF. In DNA form, the CDR3 reads TGTGCCAGCAGCTTGAAGGCGGGCAGTATCTATGGCTACACCTTC.

Only one count was recorded for this clone. The chain is built from TRBV6-2 or TRBV6-3 and TRBJ2-5; 8 nucleotides agree with TRBD2. J was trimmed by 6 bases and V by 5 bases; bases with no gene match: 11. The CDR3 totals 15 residues. Germline CDR1 MNHEY, CDR2 SVGEGT. The DNA of the CDR3 is TGTGCCAGCAGTAACGGACTAGCCCGAGTGCAGACCCAGTACTTC. It yields the protein CASSNGLARVQTQYF.

The chain is built from TRBV10-3 and TRBJ2-3, with 8 bases that match TRBD2. The CDR3 runs to 15 residues. Germline CDR1 ENHRY, CDR2 SYGVKD. After removal of 11 bases from V and 1 base from J, the junction contained 11 bases not matched to a gene. The CDR3 nucleotides read TGTGCCTCGACGGGGGGGAAGGGAGGCACAGATACGCAGTATTTT. It translates to CASTGGKGGTDTQYF.

The chain is built from TRBV12-3 or TRBV12-4 and TRBJ1-4, with D possibly TRBD1 on 5 matching bases. This CDR3 has 12 residues. The V and J ends lost 8 bases and 7 bases respectively, with 11 bases between them. The CDR3 protein is CASSGLVEKLFF. The CDR3 DNA sequence: TGTGCCAGCTCAGGGCTAGTTGAAAAACTGTTTTTT.

V and J are TRBV29-1 and TRBJ2-3; TRBD1 matches at 7 bases. With V trimmed by 7 bases and J by 6 bases, 4 bases remained unmatched. This CDR3 spans 11 amino acids. The germline gives CDR1 SQVTM, CDR2 ANQGSEA. CDR3 region: CSGYRGDTQYF. In nucleotides, the CDR3 is TGCAGCGGTTACAGGGGTGATACGCAGTATTTT.

The chain joins TRBV9 to TRBJ2-3; TRBD1 agrees at 8 bases. The CDR3 runs to 14 residues. Trimming cost V 3 bases and J 6 bases; bases outside gene matches: 6. In germline, CDR1 is SGDLS, CDR2 YYNGEE. The CDR3, as DNA: TGTGCCAGCAGCGAGCGACAGGGGACGGATACGCAGTATTTT. Protein product: CASSERQGTDTQYF.

The chain recombines TRBV10-1 with TRBJ2-3, with D tentatively TRBD1 (6 bases). Germline V gene lookup returns CDR1 WNHNN and CDR2 SYGVQD (reference sequence). Trimming left V 4 bases short and J 5 bases short, with 10 bases between. The CDR3 covers 13 residues. As DNA, the CDR3 is TGCGCCAGCAGTGGGGGGCCCCAAGATACGCAGTATTTT. This encodes CASSGGPQDTQYF.

The V gene is TRBV15, the J gene TRBJ1-5, with a weak D call TRBD1 (6 bases). Germline V gene lookup returns CDR1 LNHNV and CDR2 YYDKDF (reference sequence). V was clipped by 5 bases and J by 3 bases, with 23 bases between them. The CDR3 runs 18 residues. The CDR3 DNA follows: TGTGCCACCAGCGCGGGACGGGAGGCAGGGGCCATCAATCAGCCCCAGCATTTT. Protein sequence: CATSAGREAGAINQPQHF.

This clone occurred once. This sequence joins TRBV9 and TRBJ1-2, with 9 bases aligning to TRBD1. The CDR3 has 15 residues. J gave up 3 bases and V 5 bases, and 8 bases lay outside the gene matches. Germline CDR1 reads SGDLS; CDR2 reads YYNGEE. CDR3 amino acids: CASSDGQGIDYGYTF. In DNA form, the CDR3 reads TGTGCCAGCAGTGACGGACAGGGGATTGACTATGGCTACACCTTC.

The CDR3 bases are TGTGCCTGGAGTGTAAGTGAGGGCTTGGATGGAGAGACCCAGTACTTC. It codes for CAWSVSEGLDGETQYF. The chain is built from TRBV30 and TRBJ2-5, with D perhaps TRBD2 (5 bases). The germline CDR1 and CDR2 sequences are GTSNPN and SVGIG (reference sequence). The CDR3 covers 16 residues. Trimming pared 0 bases from V and 4 bases from J, leaving 18 bases between.

The chain uses TRBV5-1 and TRBJ1-4; D is unresolved. V lost 3 bases and J lost 5, with 14 bases in between. The CDR3 contains 15 residues. Germline CDR1 and CDR2: SGHRS and YFSETQ. This CDR3 is CASSSGGLPNEKLFF. In nucleotides, the CDR3 is TGCGCCAGCAGCTCAGGAGGTCTCCCGAATGAAAAACTGTTTTTT.

The rearrangement uses TRBV19 and TRBJ2-2, with TRBD2 as a possible D gene (6 bases). The germline V and J ends were trimmed by 4 bases and 4 bases, with 10 bases remaining between them. The CDR3 sequence is 14 residues long. Germline CDR1 LNHDA, CDR2 SQIVND (reference sequence). For the CDR3, the DNA is TGTGCCAGTAGTACGGGACTCCCCACCGGGGAGCTGTTTTTT. Translating gives CASSTGLPTGELFF.

This clone was seen a single time. This sequence joins TRBV7-2 and TRBJ2-5; 11 nucleotides agree with TRBD2. CDR3 size: 15 residues. Germline V gene data show CDR1 as SGHTA and CDR2 as FQGNSA. V dropped 5 bases and J dropped 4; count of bases not matched to a gene: 6. CDR3 DNA sequence: TGTGCCAGCAGCCCGCTAGCGGGAGGTGGAGAGACCCAGTACTTC. Translation gives CASSPLAGGGETQYF.

The chain carries TRBV5-6 and TRBJ2-7, with 9 bases fitting TRBD2. The germline V gene has CDR1 SGHDT and CDR2 YYEEEE. This CDR3 contains 15 residues. V gave up 2 bases and J gave up 4 bases; unmatched junction bases: 7. In nucleotides, the CDR3 is TGTGCCAGCAGCTTCTGGGCTAGCGGGATATACGAGCAGTACGTC. This codes for CASSFWASGIYEQYV.

The V call is TRBV4-1, the J call TRBJ2-3, with 8 bases matching TRBD2. This CDR3 comprises 15 residues. Trimming at V came to 7 bases and at J to 5 bases, leaving 11 bases not matched to a gene. The germline CDR1 and CDR2 sequences are MGHRA and YSYEKL. The CDR3 nucleotides are TGCGCCAGCACGCAAACGGGAGGGTGGATAGATACGCAGTATTTT. Its translation: CASTQTGGWIDTQYF.

J is TRBJ1-4 and V is TRBV7-2, with D tentatively TRBD1 (6 bases). This CDR3 comprises 17 residues. V dropped 2 bases and J dropped 0 bases, with 13 bases sitting between them. Germline CDR1 reads SGHTA; CDR2 reads FQGNSA. DNA of the CDR3: TGTGCCAGCAGCTTATTGTGGACAGTCACAACTAATGAAAAACTGTTTTTT. Its protein is CASSLLWTVTTNEKLFF.

The rearrangement links TRBV11-3 to TRBJ2-1, with D perhaps TRBD2 (5 bases). Trimming cost V 4 bases and J 1 base, with 14 bases left between them. This CDR3 is 16 amino acids long. Germline CDR1 and CDR2: SGHNT and YENEEA. For the CDR3, the DNA is TGTGCCAGCAGCTCACCGGCACGACTATCCTACAATGAGCAGTTCTTC. Translating it yields CASSSPARLSYNEQFF.

For the CDR3, the DNA is TGTGCCAGCAGTTTTACTAGCGGGAGGAATGAGCAGTTCTTC. Protein: CASSFTSGRNEQFF. The V gene is TRBV27, the J gene TRBJ2-1, with TRBD2 matching 12 bases. Germline V gene lookup returns CDR1 MNHEY and CDR2 SMNVEV (reference sequence). Trimming at V came to 3 bases and at J to 7 bases, leaving 1 base not matched to a gene. The CDR3 loop spans 14 amino acids.

This chain connects TRBV7-6 to TRBJ2-1; 14 bases agree with TRBD2. The CDR3 is 21 amino acids. Germline V CDR1 and CDR2: SGHVS, FNYEAQ. J was trimmed by 7 bases and V by 4 bases; bases with no gene match: 21. CDR3 DNA sequence: TGTGCCAGCAGCTCGGCCCTCGGGACTAGCGGGAGCATTGGTGTGAAAAATGAGCAGTTCTTC. Protein product: CASSSALGTSGSIGVKNEQFF. The entire variable domain, with the rest obtained from reference TRBV7-6 and TRBJ2-1, is as follows: GAGVSQSPRYKVTKRGQDVALRCDPISGHVSLYWYRQALGQGPEFLTYFNYEAQQDKSGLPNDRFSAERPEGSISTLTIQRTEQRDSAMYRCASSSALGTSGSIGVKNEQFFGPGTRLTVL.